The present entry profiles one T cell receptor (beta chain) with its context. Its antigen remains unidentified. CDR3 length: 15 amino acids. V was shortened by 0 bases and J by 3 bases, with 9 bases between the two germline ends. CDR1 is MNHEY, CDR2 SVGAGI, per germline. Libraries were prepared by immunoSEQ multiplex PCR; TCRdb keeps only in-frame clonotypes and omits some of them. This sample has 50,000 to 60,000 clones, with 80% found just once. These data originate in a study of T cell responses to AZD1222 COVID-19 vaccine. Both about-4-week and about-12-week second-dose recipients were combined. Study-level points and caveats: Nearly half of the spike-specific TCRs reportedly recognize variant regions that carry no mutations. Elevations in Spike-specific TCR breadth and depth followed administration of two AZD1222 doses. Donors were mostly white British, more females; clonal diversity possibly underestimated.

The sequenced sample was peripheral blood, obtained 28 days after the second AZD1222 dose. This receptor was obtained from an adult who received the AZD1222 COVID-19 vaccine. This chain links TRBV6-5 with TRBJ1-3, with a tentative D call TRBD1 (5 bases). The CDR3 is CASSYSGLYGNTIYF. In DNA, the CDR3 is TGTGCCAGCAGTTACTCGGGACTATATGGAAACACCATATATTTT.